Listed here is a single TCR beta chain. Its antigen is unknown. The CDR3 runs 12 residues. CDR1 is MNHEY and CDR2 is SVGAGI in the germline V gene. V shed 3 bases and J shed 5 bases, with 8 bases lying between them. The donors were in the approximately 130-subject validation cohort; that cohort was separate from the roughly 700-subject first cohort. Using immunoSEQ multiplex PCR, the repertoire was profiled, and TCRdb retains in-frame clones only, with some absent. The repertoire has 150,000 to 200,000 clones, about 90% of them found once; the top ten carry 3% to 3.5%. These data come from a study of cytomegalovirus exposure and HLA in healthy donors. Whole-study findings and limits: It was found in a later analysis that first-cohort TCR clusters tended to co-occur in the approximately 130 validation repertoires. Cytomegalovirus association was listed for 164 TCR beta chains. Reported performance of the classifier showed diagnosis of cytomegalovirus status with high specificity and sensitivity.

Sequencing input: PBMCs. The source is a woman between 18 and 29 years old in good health and CMV-seropositive. The chain recombines TRBV6-5 with TRBJ2-7; a possible D gene is TRBD1 (6 bases). The CDR3 is CASSYGGHEQYF. The CDR3 nucleotides are TGTGCCAGCAGTTATGGGGGCCACGAGCAGTACTTC.